This T cell receptor (beta chain) stems from a study of T cell responses to AZD1222 COVID-19 vaccine. Study summary: Second-dose timings of about 4 or about 12 weeks were pooled.

General observations from the study: Spike-wide coverage was observed for vaccine-associated CD4 TCRs, with dominant responses at 160-218 and 743-854. Clonal diversity was possibly underestimated, and white British individuals and females predominated among donors.

A note on this clone: Its antigen is unknown.

Germline CDR1 reads SGHTA; CDR2 reads FQGNSA. This CDR3 spans 15 amino acids. V was clipped by 3 bases and J by 8 bases, with 16 bases between them. Only in-frame clones appear in the TCRdb table, and some are missing; sequencing was by immunoSEQ multiplex PCR. Among under 70,000 clones listed, 80% to 90% were seen once. This specimen consisted of peripheral blood, obtained on day 0 of AZD1222 vaccination. The J gene is TRBJ2-2, the V gene TRBV7-2; D uncertain. The sequence came from an adult in good health. The CDR3 spells CASSFRTSAGGELFF. The DNA of the CDR3 is TGTGCCAGCAGCTTCAGGACCTCGGCTGGTGGGGAGCTGTTTTTT.